This TCR beta chain was recovered during a study of T cell responses to AZD1222 COVID-19 vaccine. Libraries were prepared by immunoSEQ multiplex PCR; TCRdb keeps only in-frame clonotypes and omits some of them. The sample has over 150,000 clones; around 88% are singletons. Only one count was recorded for this clone. CDR3 length: 15 residues. The junction had 6 bases not matched to a gene; V was cut back by 3 bases and J by 5 bases. CDR1 and CDR2 (germline): LNHDA, SQIVND (reference sequence). The sequence derives from an adult who received the AZD1222 COVID-19 vaccine. J is TRBJ2-2 and V is TRBV19; 7 bases are a match to TRBD1. The sample consisted of peripheral blood, taken 28 days after the second AZD1222 dose. The CDR3 DNA is TGTGCCAGTAGTATCTCTGGGACAGCTACCGGGGAGCTGTTTTTT. This translates into CASSISGTATGELFF.